One sample yielded the 6 T cell receptor beta chains listed below, sequenced in a study of T cell responses to AZD1222 COVID-19 vaccine. Generated by immunoSEQ multiplex PCR, the TCRdb table keeps only in-frame clones and is missing some. This table has 150,000 to 200,000 clones, 87% appearing once. Material: peripheral blood, obtained on day 0 of AZD1222 vaccination. These receptors originate from an adult in good health.

This chain links TRBV7-9 with TRBJ1-3, with D unresolved. The CDR3 is 15 residues long. V lost 1 base and J 0 bases, leaving 7 bases between the germline ends. CDR1 SEHNR and CDR2 FQNEAQ come from the germline V gene (reference sequence). CDR3 DNA: TGTGCCAGCAGCTTAGGCGAGCACTCTGGAAACACCATATATTTT. This sequence encodes CASSLGEHSGNTIYF.

Concerning this clone: Other DNA sequences within the sample encode an identical CDR3. V is TRBV12-3 or TRBV12-4 and J is TRBJ1-3; D is uncertain. This CDR3 region has 13 residues. Trimming left V 5 bases short and J 0 bases short, with 5 bases between. The CDR3: CASSPSSGNTIYF. The CDR3 region has the DNA TGTGCCAGCAGTCCCAGCTCTGGAAACACCATATATTTT.

The V gene is TRBV27, the J gene TRBJ2-7, with D tentatively TRBD1 (6 bases). Germline V CDR1 and CDR2: MNHEY, SMNVEV (reference sequence). CDR3 length: 15 residues. V was trimmed by 3 bases and J by 1 base, leaving 13 bases between them. The CDR3 spells CASSFLGGRSYEQYF. The CDR3 DNA is TGTGCCAGCAGTTTCCTAGGGGGTAGGTCCTACGAGCAGTACTTC.

The chain joins TRBV6-5 to TRBJ2-7; D is undetermined. The CDR3 is made up of 11 amino acids. Between the trimmed V and J ends, which lost 8 bases and 2 bases, there was a span of 7 bases. In germline, CDR1 is MNHEY, CDR2 SVGAGI. The DNA of the CDR3 is TGTGCCAGCCGCGGACCCTACGAGCAGTACTTC. This sequence encodes CASRGPYEQYF.

The chain carries TRBV19 and TRBJ1-1; 7 bases map to TRBD1. CDR3 length equals 13 residues. Germline CDR1 and CDR2: LNHDA and SQIVND (reference sequence). V lost 8 bases to trimming and J lost 5 bases; unmatched junction nucleotides: 8. CDR3 sequence (DNA): TGTGCCAGTTGCGGGCAGGGGGGGACTGAAGCTTTCTTT. Its protein product is CASCGQGGTEAFF. Full variable domain (missing parts from reference TRBV19 and TRBJ1-1): DGGITQSPKYLFRKEGQNVTLSCEQNLNHDAMYWYRQDPGQGLRLIYYSQIVNDFQKGDIAEGYSVSREKKESFPLTVTSAQKNPTAFYLCASCGQGGTEAFFGQGTRLTVV.

Written as DNA, the CDR3 is TGTGCCAGCAGTGACGGCTTTCCCGCCCCAGACCCATCCTACGAGCAGTACTTC. It is translated as CASSDGFPAPDPSYEQYF. This rearrangement joins TRBV6-4 to TRBJ2-7; D not certain. The CDR3 spans 18 residues. Trimming removed 2 bases at V and 1 base at J, with 21 bases between. Germline CDR1 is MRHNA and CDR2 is SNTAGT.